This TCR beta chain was observed in a study of cytomegalovirus exposure and HLA in healthy donors. Study conclusions and caveats: Most subjects' HLA-A and HLA-B alleles were reportedly predicted from TCR beta sequences.

The PCR employed 60 Vbeta primers together with 13 Jbeta primers. The repertoire was sequenced with immunoSEQ multiplex PCR; TCRdb's copy has only in-frame clones and lacks some. The profile covers approximately 280,000 clones, with roughly 90% appearing a single time and approximately 2.2% taken by the ten largest. The germline V gene encodes CDR1 MNHEY and CDR2 SMNVEV (reference sequence). The CDR3 length is 13 residues. The ends lost 6 bases at V and 6 bases at J; junction bases unmatched: 3. As concerns this clone: What it binds is unknown.

The clonotype originates from a woman aged 18-29 years in good health and CMV-seronegative. The V call is TRBV27, the J call TRBJ2-1; 9 bases are shared with TRBD2. Sequenced input: PBMCs. In nucleotides, the CDR3 is TGTGCCAGCAGCTTACTAGCGGGCAATGAGCAGTTCTTC. Its translation is CASSLLAGNEQFF.